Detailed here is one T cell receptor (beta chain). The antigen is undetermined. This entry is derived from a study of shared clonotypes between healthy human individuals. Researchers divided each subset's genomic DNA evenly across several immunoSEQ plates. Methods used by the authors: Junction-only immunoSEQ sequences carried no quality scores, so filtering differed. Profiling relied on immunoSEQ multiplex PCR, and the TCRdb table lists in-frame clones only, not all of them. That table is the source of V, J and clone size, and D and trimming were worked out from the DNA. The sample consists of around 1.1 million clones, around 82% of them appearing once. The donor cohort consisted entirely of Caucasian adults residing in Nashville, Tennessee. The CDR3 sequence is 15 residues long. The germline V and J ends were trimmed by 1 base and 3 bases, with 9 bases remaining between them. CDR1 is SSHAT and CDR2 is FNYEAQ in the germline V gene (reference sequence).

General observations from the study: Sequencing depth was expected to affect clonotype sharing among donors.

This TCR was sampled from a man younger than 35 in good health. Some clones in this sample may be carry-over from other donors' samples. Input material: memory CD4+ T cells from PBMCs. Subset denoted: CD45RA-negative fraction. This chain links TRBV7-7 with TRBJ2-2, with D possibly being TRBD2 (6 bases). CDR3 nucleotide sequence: TGTGCCAGCAGCTTAGTGGGCGGGGACACCGGGGAGCTGTTTTTT. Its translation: CASSLVGGDTGELFF.